This record concerns one TCR beta chain sequence. Sequenced by immunoSEQ multiplex PCR; TCRdb stores in-frame clones only, minus some. The table includes 38,000 or so clones, roughly 80% detected once. Time point denoted: peripheral blood 6 weeks after treatment start. These data originate in a study of PD-L1 blockade in urothelial cancer. The CDR3 length is 16 residues. The germline CDR1 and CDR2 sequences are SGHVS and FNYEAQ. The V gene end was trimmed by 6 bases and the J gene end by 4 bases; junction bases not matched to a gene: 11. This clonotype was obtained from a man aged 35-49 years with urothelial cancer. The rearrangement uses TRBV7-6 and TRBJ2-1; 8 positions match TRBD2. The material sequenced was PBMCs, taken around atezolizumab (anti-PD-L1) treatment. The CDR3 DNA is TGTGCCAGCAGTCCACAGGCCCTAGCGGGTTACAATGAGCAGTTCTTC. Protein product: CASSPQALAGYNEQFF.